This T cell receptor (beta chain) was observed in a study of blood T cell repertoires in COVID-19. Looking at the study overall: Some COVID-19 samples were acute and others convalescent; all came from the United States, Italy and Spain. Nucleic acid was either cDNA or gDNA, and it came from T cells, B-cell-depleted T cells, or PBMCs.

CDR1 and CDR2 from the germline V gene are SGHTA and FQGNSA. The CDR3 spans 14 residues. V lost 5 bases, J lost 0 bases, and 8 bases lay in between. Source study methods: For nucleated cells, counts were estimated from reference gene primer amplification. TCRdb's table, derived via immunoSEQ multiplex PCR, lists solely in-frame clones and lacks some. V, J and clone size are those of that table, while D and trimming were read from the DNA. This table has 130,000 to 150,000 clones, around 81% appearing once. V usage is TRBV7-2 and J usage is TRBJ1-5; D uncertain. This TCR derives from a human donor with acute or convalescent COVID-19. The donor label of this sample is uncertain. Sequences were obtained from peripheral blood. CDR3 in DNA: TGTGCCAGCAGCCTATTTTATAGCAATCAGCCCCAGCATTTT. Translated: CASSLFYSNQPQHF.